This T cell receptor beta chain is from a study of beta chain features in type 1 diabetes. Study-level background: Patients shared similar age, gender and cell yields with healthy donors. Study-wide findings and caveats: Shorter templates may be favored by PCR, equally so in patients and controls.

On this clone: Its matching antigen is unknown.

Cells sorted by CD45RO/CCR7/CD25/CD127/CD95/CD27 comprised CD4+ naive, central memory, regulatory and stem cell-like memory cells. Over 95% purity was reached by all sorted populations. Every bit of the isolated RNA underwent reverse transcription, so sequencing read expressed TCRB transcripts. Some clones are missing from TCRdb's copy, which holds only in-frame ones; the method was immunoSEQ multiplex PCR. The profile shows fewer than 900,000 clones, 15% to 20% of them singletons. The receptor was isolated from a young woman in good health. Specimen: naive CD4+ T cells from blood.

The CDR3 nucleotides read TGTGCCAGCAGCTTCCAGACTTACTCCTACGAGCAGTACTTC. It yields the protein CASSFQTYSYEQYF. The chain combines TRBV7-3 with TRBJ2-7; D call uncertain. Trimming shortened V by 3 bases and J by 0 bases, and 9 bases separated the two germline ends. Germline values: CDR1 SGHTA, CDR2 FQGTGA. The CDR3 contains 14 residues.